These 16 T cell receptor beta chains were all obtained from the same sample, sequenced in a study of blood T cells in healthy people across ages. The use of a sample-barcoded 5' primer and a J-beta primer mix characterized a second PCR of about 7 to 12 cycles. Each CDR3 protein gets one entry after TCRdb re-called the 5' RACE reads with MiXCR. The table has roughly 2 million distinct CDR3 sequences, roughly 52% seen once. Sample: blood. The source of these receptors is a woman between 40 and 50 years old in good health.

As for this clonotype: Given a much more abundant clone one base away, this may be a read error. CDR3 region: CTSSPGTSGEGNEQFF. The CDR3 DNA sequence: TGTACCAGCAGCCCGGGGACTAGCGGCGAGGGCAATGAGCAGTTCTTC. The chain combines TRBV7-2 with TRBJ2-1; 11 bases are a match to TRBD2. J lost 6 bases, V lost 5 bases, and 9 bases had no gene match. This CDR3 is 16 amino acids long. Germline V gene lookup returns CDR1 SGHTA and CDR2 FQGNSA.

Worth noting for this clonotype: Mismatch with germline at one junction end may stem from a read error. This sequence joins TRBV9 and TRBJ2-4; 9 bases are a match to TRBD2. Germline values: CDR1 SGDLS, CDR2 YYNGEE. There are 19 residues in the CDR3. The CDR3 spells CASSPRLAEDVLAKSIQYF. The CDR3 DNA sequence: TGTGCCAGCAGCCCCCGACTAGCGGAAGATGTGCTAGCCAAAAGCATTCAGTACTTC.

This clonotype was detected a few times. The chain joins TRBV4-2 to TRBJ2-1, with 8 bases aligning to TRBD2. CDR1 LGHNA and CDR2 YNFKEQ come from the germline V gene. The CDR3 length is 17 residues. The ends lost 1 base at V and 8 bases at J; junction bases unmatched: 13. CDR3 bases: TGTGCCAGCAGCCAAGTTCCGCGGGGGGCCCTGTTGGATGAGCAGTTCTTC. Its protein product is CASSQVPRGALLDEQFF.

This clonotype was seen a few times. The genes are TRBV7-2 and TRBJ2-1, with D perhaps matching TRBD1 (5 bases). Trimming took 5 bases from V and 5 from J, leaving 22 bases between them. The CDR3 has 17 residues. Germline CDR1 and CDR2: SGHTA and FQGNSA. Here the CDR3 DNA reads TGTGCCAGCAGCCTACGATGGGGCCTCTCATCAGACAATGAGCAGTTCTTC. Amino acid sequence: CASSLRWGLSSDNEQFF.

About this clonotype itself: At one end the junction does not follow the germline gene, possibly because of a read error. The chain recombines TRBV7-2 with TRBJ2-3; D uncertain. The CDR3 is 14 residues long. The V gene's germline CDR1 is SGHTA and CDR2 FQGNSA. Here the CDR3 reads CAGSLGLSTDTQYF. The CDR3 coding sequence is TGTGCCGGCAGCTTAGGGCTAAGCACAGATACGCAGTATTTT. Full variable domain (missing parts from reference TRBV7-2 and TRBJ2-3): GAGVSQSPSNKVTEKGKDVELRCDPISGHTALYWYRQSLGQGLEFLIYFQGNSAPDKSGLPSDRFSAERTGGSVSTLTIQRTQQEDSAVYLCAGSLGLSTDTQYFGPGTRLTVL.

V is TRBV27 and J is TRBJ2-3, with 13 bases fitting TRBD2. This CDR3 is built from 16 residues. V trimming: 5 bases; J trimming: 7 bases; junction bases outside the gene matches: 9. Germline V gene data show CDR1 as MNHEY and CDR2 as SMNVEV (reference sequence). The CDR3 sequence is CASSHLLAGGQNTQYF. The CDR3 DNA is TGTGCCAGCAGTCACTTACTAGCGGGGGGGCAAAATACGCAGTATTTT.

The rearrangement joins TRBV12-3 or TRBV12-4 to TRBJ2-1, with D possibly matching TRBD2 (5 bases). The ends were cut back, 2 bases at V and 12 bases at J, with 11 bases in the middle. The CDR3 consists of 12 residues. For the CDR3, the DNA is TGTGCCAGCAGTTTATTCGGGGTTTCGCAGTTCTTC. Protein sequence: CASSLFGVSQFF.

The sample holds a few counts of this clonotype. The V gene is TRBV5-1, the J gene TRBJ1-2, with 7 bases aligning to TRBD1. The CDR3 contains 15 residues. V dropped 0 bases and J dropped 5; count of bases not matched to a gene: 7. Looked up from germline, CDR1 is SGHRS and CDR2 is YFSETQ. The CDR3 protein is CASSLGQGVLYGYTF. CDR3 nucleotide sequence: TGCGCCAGCAGCTTGGGGCAGGGGGTTCTATATGGCTACACCTTC.

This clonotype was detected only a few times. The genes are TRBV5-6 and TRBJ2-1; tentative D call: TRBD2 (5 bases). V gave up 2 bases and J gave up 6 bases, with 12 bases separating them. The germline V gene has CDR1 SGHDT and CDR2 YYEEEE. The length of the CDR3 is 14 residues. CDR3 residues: CASSFYRGANEQFF. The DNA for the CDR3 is TGTGCCAGCAGCTTTTATCGGGGAGCCAATGAGCAGTTCTTC.

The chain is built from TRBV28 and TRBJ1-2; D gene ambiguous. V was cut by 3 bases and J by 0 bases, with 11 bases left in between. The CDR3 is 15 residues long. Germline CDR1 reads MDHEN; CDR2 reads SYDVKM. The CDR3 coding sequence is TGTGCCAGCAGTTTTGGTAGCGGGACTAACTATGGCTACACCTTC. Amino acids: CASSFGSGTNYGYTF.

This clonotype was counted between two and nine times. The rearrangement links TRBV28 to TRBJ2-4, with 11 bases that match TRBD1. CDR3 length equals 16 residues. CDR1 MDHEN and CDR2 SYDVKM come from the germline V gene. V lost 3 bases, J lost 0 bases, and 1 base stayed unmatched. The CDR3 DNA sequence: TGTGCCAGCAGTTTGGGACAGGGGGGAGCCAAAAACATTCAGTACTTC. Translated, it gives CASSLGQGGAKNIQYF.

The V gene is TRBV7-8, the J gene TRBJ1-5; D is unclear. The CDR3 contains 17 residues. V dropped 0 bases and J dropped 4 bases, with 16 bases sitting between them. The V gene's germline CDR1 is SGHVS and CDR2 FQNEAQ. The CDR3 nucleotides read TGTGCCAGCAGCTTAGCCCGTGGCCGGGAGTCAAATCAGCCCCAGCATTTT. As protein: CASSLARGRESNQPQHF.

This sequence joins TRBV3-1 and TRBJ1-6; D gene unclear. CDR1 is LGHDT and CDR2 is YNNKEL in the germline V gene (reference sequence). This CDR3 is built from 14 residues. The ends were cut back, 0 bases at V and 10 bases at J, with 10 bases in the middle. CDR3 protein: CASSQEGSGSPLHF. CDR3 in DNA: TGTGCCAGCAGCCAAGAAGGCTCTGGGTCACCCCTCCACTTT.

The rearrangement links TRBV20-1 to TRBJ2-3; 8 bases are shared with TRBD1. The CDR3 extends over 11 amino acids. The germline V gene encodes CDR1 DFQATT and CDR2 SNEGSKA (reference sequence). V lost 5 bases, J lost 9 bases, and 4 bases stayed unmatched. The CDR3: CSAPRQGTQYF. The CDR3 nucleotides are TGCAGTGCTCCTCGACAGGGGACGCAGTATTTT.

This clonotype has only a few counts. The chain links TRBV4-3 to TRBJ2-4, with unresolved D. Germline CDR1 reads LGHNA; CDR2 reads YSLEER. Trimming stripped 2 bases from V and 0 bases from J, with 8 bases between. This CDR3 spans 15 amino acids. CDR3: CASSQYLLAKNIQYF. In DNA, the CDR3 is TGCGCCAGCAGCCAATATCTACTAGCCAAAAACATTCAGTACTTC.

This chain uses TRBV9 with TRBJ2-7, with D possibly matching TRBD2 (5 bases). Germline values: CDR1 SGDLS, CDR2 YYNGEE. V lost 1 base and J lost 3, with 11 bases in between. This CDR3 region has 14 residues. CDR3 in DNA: TGTGCCAGCAGCGTAACCCCGGGGAGCTACGAGCAGTACTTC. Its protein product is CASSVTPGSYEQYF.